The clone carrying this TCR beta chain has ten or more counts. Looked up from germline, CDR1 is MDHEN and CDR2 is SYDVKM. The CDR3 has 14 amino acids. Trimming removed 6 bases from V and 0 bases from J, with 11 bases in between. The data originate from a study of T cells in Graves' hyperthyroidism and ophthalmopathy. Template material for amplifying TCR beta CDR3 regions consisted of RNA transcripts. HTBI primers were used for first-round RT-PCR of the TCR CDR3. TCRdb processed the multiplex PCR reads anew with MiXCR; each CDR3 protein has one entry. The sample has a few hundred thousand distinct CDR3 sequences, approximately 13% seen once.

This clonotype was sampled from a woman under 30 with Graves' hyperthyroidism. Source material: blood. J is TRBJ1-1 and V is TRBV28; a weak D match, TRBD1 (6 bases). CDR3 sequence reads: CASRTTGMNTEAFF. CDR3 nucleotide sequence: TGTGCCAGCAGAACGACAGGCATGAACACTGAAGCTTTCTTT.